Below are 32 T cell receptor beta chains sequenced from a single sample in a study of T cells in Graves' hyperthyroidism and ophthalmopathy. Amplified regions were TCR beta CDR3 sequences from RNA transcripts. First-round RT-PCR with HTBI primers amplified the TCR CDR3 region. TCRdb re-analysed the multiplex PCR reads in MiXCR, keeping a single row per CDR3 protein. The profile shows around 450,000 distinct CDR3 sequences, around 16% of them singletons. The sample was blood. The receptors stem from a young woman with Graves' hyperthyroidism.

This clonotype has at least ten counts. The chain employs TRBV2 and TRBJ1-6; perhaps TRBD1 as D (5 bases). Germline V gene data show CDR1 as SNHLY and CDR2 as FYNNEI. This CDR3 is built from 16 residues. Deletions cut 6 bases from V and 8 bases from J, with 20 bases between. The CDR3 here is CASRTTPGRRDSPLHF. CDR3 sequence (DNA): TGTGCCAGCAGGACCACCCCGGGACGGAGGGATTCACCCCTCCACTTT.

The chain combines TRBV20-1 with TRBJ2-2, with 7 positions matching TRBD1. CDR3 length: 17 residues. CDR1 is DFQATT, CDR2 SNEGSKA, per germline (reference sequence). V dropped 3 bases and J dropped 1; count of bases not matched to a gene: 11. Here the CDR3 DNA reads TGCAGTGCTAGTGAACCTCCGGGACAGAGGAACACCGGGGAGCTGTTTTTT. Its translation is CSASEPPGQRNTGELFF.

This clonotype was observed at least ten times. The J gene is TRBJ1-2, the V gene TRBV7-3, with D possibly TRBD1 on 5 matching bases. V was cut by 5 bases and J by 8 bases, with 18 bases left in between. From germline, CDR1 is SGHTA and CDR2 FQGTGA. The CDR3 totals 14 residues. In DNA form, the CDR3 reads TGTGCCAGCAGCCAGAGCCCGGGAGCAGGGGGCTACACCTTC. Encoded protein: CASSQSPGAGGYTF.

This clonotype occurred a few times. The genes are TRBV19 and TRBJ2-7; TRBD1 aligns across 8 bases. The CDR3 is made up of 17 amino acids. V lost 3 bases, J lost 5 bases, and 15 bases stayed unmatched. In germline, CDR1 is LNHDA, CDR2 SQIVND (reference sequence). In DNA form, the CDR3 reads TGTGCCAGTAGTATCGGGGCCTCACGGACAGGGAACGACGAGCAGTACTTC. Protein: CASSIGASRTGNDEQYF.

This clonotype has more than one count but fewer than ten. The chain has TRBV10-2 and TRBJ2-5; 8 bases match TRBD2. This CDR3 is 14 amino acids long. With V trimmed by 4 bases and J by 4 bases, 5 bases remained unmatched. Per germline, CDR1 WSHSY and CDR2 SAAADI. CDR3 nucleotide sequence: TGCGCCAGCAGTGGACTAGCGATGGGAGAGACCCAGTACTTC. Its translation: CASSGLAMGETQYF.

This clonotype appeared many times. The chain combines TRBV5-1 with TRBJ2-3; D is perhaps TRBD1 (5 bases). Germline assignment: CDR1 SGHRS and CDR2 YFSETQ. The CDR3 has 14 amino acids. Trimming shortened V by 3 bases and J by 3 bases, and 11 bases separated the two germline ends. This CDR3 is CASSWSTVTDTQYF. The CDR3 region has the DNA TGCGCCAGCAGCTGGTCGACAGTGACAGATACGCAGTATTTT.

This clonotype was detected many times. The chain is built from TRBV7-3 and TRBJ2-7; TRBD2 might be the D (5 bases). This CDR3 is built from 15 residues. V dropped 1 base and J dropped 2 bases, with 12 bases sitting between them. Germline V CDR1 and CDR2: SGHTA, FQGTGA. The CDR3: CASSLSPAVAYEQYF. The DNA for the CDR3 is TGTGCCAGCAGCTTAAGCCCAGCGGTAGCCTACGAGCAGTACTTC.

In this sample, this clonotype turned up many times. The CDR3 here is CASSFQAEGRYEQYF. CDR3 DNA: TGTGCCAGCAGTTTTCAGGCCGAGGGTCGTTACGAGCAGTACTTC. The rearrangement links TRBV27 to TRBJ2-7, with D perhaps TRBD2 (5 bases). V dropped 3 bases and J dropped 4 bases, with 16 bases sitting between them. This CDR3 region has 15 residues. The germline V gene has CDR1 MNHEY and CDR2 SMNVEV (reference sequence).

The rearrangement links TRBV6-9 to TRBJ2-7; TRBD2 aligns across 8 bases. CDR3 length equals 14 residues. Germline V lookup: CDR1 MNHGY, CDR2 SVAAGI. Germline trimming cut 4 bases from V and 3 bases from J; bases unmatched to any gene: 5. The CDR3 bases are TGTGCCAGCAGTTCCCACACTAGCGGCTACGAGCAGTACTTC. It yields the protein CASSSHTSGYEQYF.

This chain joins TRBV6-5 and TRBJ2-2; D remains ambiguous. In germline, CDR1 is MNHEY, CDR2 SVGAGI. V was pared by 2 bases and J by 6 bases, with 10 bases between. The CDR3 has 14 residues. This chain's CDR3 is CASSYDTRAGELFF. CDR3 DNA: TGTGCCAGCAGTTACGATACCCGGGCCGGGGAGCTGTTTTTT.

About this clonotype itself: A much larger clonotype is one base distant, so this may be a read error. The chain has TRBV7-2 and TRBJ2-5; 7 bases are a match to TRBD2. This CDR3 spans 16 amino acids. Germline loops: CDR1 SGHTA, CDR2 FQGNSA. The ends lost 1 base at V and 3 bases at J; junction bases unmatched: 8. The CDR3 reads CASSLVLGGPKETQYF. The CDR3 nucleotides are TGTGCCAGCAGCTTAGTCCTGGGAGGGCCGAAAGAGACCCAGTACTTC. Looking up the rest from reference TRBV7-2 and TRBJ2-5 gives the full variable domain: GAGVSQSPSNKVTEKGKDVELRCDPISGHTALYWYRQSLGQGLEFLIYFQGNSAPDKSGLPSDRFSAERTGGSVSTLTIQRTQQEDSAVYLCASSLVLGGPKETQYFGPGTRLLVL.

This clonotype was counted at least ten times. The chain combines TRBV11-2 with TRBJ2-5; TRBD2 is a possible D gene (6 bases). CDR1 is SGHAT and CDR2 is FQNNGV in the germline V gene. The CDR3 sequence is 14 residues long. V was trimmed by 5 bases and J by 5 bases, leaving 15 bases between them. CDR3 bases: TGTGCCAGCAGCCGAAGAACTAGCTTCGAGACCCAGTACTTC. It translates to CASSRRTSFETQYF. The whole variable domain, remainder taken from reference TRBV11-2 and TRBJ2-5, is EAGVAQSPRYKIIEKRQSVAFWCNPISGHATLYWYQQILGQGPKLLIQFQNNGVVDDSQLPKDRFSAERLKGVDSTLKIQPAKLEDSAVYLCASSRRTSFETQYFGPGTRLLVL.

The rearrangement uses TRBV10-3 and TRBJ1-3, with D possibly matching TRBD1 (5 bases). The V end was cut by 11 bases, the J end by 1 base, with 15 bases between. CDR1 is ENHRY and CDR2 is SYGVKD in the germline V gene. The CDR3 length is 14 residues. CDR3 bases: TGTGCCGGCTCCTCGGCAGGGTCTGGAAACACCATATATTTT. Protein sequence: CAGSSAGSGNTIYF.

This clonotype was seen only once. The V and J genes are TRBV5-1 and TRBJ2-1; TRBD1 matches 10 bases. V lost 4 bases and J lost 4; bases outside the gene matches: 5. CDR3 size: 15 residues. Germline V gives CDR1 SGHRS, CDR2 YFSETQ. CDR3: CASSMTGGAYNEQFF. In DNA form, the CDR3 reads TGCGCCAGCAGCATGACAGGGGGCGCATACAATGAGCAGTTCTTC.

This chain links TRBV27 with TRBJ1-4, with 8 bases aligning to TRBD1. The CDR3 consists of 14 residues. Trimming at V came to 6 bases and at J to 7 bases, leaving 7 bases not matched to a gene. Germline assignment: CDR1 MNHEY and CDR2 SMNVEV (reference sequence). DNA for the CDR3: TGTGCCAGCAGGCTCAGGGGGCATGGTGAAAAACTGTTTTTT. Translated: CASRLRGHGEKLFF.

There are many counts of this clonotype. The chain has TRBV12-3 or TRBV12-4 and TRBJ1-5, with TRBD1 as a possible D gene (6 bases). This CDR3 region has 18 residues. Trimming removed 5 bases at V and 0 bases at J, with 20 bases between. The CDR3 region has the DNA TGTGCCAGCAGTCTAACAGGGAAACCAAGATATAGCAATCAGCCCCAGCATTTT. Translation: CASSLTGKPRYSNQPQHF.

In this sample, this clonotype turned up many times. CDR3 sequence (DNA): TGTGCCAGCACCGGGACTAGCGGGTACGCAGATACGCAGTATTTT. It specifies CASTGTSGYADTQYF. V is TRBV2 and J is TRBJ2-3, with 12 positions matching TRBD2. V was pared by 7 bases and J by 4 bases, with 6 bases of the junction left unmatched. Per germline, CDR1 SNHLY and CDR2 FYNNEI. The CDR3 has 15 residues.

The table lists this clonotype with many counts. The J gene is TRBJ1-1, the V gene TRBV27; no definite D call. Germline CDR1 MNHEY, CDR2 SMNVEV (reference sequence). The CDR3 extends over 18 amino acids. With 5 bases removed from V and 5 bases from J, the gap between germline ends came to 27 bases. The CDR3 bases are TGTGCCAGCAGTCCCAGGTGGTCGTCAGGCCCGCTTAAAACTGAAGCTTTCTTT. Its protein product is CASSPRWSSGPLKTEAFF.

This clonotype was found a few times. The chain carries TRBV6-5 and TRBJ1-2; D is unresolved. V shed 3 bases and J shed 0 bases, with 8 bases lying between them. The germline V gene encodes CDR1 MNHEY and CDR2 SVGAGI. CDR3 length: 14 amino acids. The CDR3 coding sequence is TGTGCCAGCAGTTATGGTGCGCCTAACTATGGCTACACCTTC. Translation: CASSYGAPNYGYTF.

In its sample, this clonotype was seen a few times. The CDR3 DNA reads TGTGCCAGCAGTTACGGTAGCGCATTACTCTACGAGCAGTACTTC. Amino acid sequence: CASSYGSALLYEQYF. This chain connects TRBV6-2 or TRBV6-3 to TRBJ2-7; tentatively, D is TRBD2 (5 bases). V was cut by 2 bases and J by 3 bases, with 14 bases left in between. CDR3 length: 15 residues. Looked up from germline, CDR1 is MNHEY and CDR2 is SVGEGT.

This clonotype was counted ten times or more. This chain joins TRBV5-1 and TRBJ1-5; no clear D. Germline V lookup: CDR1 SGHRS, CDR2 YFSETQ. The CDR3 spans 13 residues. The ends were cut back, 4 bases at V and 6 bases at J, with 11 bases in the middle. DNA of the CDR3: TGCGCCAGCAGCCTTTCGTGGGGTCAGCCCCAGCATTTT. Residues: CASSLSWGQPQHF.

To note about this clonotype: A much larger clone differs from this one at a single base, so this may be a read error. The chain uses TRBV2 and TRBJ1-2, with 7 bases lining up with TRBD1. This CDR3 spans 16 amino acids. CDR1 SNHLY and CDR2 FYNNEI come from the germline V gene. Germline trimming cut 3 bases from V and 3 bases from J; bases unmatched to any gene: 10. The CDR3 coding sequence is TGTGCCAGCAGTGAGGCAAAGCAGGGGGTCGACTATGGCTACACCTTC. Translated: CASSEAKQGVDYGYTF.

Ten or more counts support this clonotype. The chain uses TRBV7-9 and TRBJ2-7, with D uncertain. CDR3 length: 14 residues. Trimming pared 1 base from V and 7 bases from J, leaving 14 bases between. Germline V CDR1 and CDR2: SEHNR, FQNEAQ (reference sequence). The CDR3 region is CASSLDLLHGEQYF. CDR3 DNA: TGTGCCAGCAGCTTAGACCTCCTGCATGGTGAGCAGTACTTC.

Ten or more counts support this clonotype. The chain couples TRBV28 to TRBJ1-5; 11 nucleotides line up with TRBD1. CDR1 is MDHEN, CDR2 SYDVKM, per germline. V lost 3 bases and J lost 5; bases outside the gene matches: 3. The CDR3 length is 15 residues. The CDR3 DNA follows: TGTGCCAGCAGTTTTCGGGACAGGGGGTATCAGCCCCAGCATTTT. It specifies CASSFRDRGYQPQHF.

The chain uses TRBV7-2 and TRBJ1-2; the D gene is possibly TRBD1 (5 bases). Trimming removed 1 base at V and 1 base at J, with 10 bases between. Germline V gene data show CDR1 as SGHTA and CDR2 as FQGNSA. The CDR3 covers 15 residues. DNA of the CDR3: TGTGCCAGCAGCTTAGAGCAGGGCTATAACTATGGCTACACCTTC. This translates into CASSLEQGYNYGYTF.

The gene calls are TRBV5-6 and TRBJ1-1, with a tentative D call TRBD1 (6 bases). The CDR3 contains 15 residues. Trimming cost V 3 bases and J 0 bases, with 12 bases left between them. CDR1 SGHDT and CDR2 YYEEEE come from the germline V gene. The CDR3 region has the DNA TGTGCCAGCAGCTACGGACAGCAGATGAACACTGAAGCTTTCTTT. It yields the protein CASSYGQQMNTEAFF.

In nucleotides, the CDR3 is TGTGCCAGCAGGTACCGGGCTACAGGGGGCGAGCAGTACTTC. This encodes CASRYRATGGEQYF. V is TRBV12-3 or TRBV12-4 and J is TRBJ2-7; TRBD1 matches 8 bases. CDR3 length: 14 amino acids. Trimming at V came to 6 bases and at J to 6 bases, leaving 10 bases not matched to a gene.

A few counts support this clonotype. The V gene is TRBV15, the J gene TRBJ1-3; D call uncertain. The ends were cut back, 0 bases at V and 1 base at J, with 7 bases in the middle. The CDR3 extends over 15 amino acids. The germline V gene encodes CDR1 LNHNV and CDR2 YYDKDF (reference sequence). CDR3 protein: CATSRDVGSGNTIYF. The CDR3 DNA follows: TGTGCCACCAGCAGAGATGTGGGGTCTGGAAACACCATATATTTT. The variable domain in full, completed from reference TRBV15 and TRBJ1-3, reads DAMVIQNPRYQVTQFGKPVTLSCSQTLNHNVMYWYQQKSSQAPKLLFHYYDKDFNNEADTPDNFQSRRPNTSFCFLDIRSPGLGDTAMYLCATSRDVGSGNTIYFGEGSWLTVV.

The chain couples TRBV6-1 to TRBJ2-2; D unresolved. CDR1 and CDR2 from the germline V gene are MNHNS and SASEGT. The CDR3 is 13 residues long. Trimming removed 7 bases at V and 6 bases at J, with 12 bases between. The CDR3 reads CASIVAVPGELFF. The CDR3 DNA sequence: TGTGCCAGCATAGTAGCCGTTCCCGGGGAGCTGTTTTTT.

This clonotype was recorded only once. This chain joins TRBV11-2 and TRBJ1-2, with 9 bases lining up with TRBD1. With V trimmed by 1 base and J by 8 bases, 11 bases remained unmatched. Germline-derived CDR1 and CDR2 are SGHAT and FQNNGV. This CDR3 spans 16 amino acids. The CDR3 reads CASSLGTGANSDGYTF. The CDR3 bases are TGTGCCAGCAGCTTAGGGACAGGGGCCAACTCGGACGGCTACACCTTC.

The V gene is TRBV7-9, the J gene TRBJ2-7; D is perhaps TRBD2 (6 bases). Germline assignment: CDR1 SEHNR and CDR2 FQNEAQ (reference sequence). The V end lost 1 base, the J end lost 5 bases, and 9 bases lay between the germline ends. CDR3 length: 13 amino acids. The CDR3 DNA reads TGTGCCAGCAGCTTAGGACTAGGGGACGAGCAGTACTTC. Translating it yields CASSLGLGDEQYF.

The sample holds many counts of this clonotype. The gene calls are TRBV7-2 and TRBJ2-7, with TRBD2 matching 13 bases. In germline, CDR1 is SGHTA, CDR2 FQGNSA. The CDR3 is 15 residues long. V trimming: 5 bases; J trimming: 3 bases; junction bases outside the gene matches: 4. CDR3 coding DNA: TGTGCCAGCAGCCCTTGGACTAGCGGGGGCTACGAGCAGTACTTC. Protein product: CASSPWTSGGYEQYF. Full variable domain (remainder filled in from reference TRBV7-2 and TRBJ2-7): GAGVSQSPSNKVTEKGKDVELRCDPISGHTALYWYRQSLGQGLEFLIYFQGNSAPDKSGLPSDRFSAERTGGSVSTLTIQRTQQEDSAVYLCASSPWTSGGYEQYFGPGTRLTVT.